This T cell receptor beta chain originates from a study of technical replicates of blood from a handful of donors. The CDR3 has 15 residues. The ends lost 0 bases at V and 4 bases at J; junction bases unmatched: 4. Germline V gives CDR1 GTSNPN, CDR2 SVGIG (reference sequence). Repertoires were generated with immunoSEQ multiplex PCR, while TCRdb's copy carries only in-frame clones and drops some. The data hold around 65,000 clones, with more than 75% observed a single time. The TCR was taken from a human donor in good health. Some clones in this sample may be carry-over from other donors' samples. The chain joins TRBV30 to TRBJ1-1; 11 nucleotides line up with TRBD1. Sequences were obtained from PBMCs. The CDR3 here is CAWSVRGTGGTEAFF. CDR3 coding DNA: TGTGCCTGGAGTGTTAGGGGGACAGGGGGCACTGAAGCTTTCTTT.